The 20 T cell receptor beta chains reported below all come from one sample, sequenced in a study of T cell responses to AZD1222 COVID-19 vaccine. Some clones are missing from TCRdb's copy, which holds only in-frame ones; the method was immunoSEQ multiplex PCR. The table has roughly 120,000 clones, roughly 84% seen once. Sequenced material: peripheral blood, taken on day 0 of AZD1222 vaccination. Receptors originate from an adult in good health.

The chain couples TRBV9 to TRBJ1-2, with D hard to call. Trimming shortened V by 0 bases and J by 5 bases, and 14 bases separated the two germline ends. CDR3 length equals 15 residues. The germline gives CDR1 SGDLS, CDR2 YYNGEE. CDR3: CASSVGGEMVYGYTF. As DNA, the CDR3 is TGTGCCAGCAGCGTAGGCGGGGAGATGGTATATGGCTACACCTTC.

The V call is TRBV6-2 or TRBV6-3, the J call TRBJ1-5; unclear D gene. V was shortened by 0 bases and J by 7 bases, with 16 bases between the two germline ends. Germline V gene lookup returns CDR1 MNHEY and CDR2 SVGEGT. This CDR3 has 16 amino acids. CDR3 DNA sequence: TGTGCCAGCAGTTACTCGAGTCGGGCCCCGGGACAGCCCCAGCATTTT. Protein: CASSYSSRAPGQPQHF.

This chain connects TRBV18 to TRBJ2-1, with 7 bases lining up with TRBD2. Germline V gives CDR1 KGHSH, CDR2 LQKENI. Losses at the gene ends were 2 bases for V and 2 bases for J; bases not matched to a gene: 6. The length of the CDR3 is 16 residues. The CDR3 sequence is CASSPNTGGTYNEQFF. The DNA of the CDR3 is TGTGCCAGCTCACCAAACACGGGAGGAACCTACAATGAGCAGTTCTTC. Full variable domain (remainder filled in from reference TRBV18 and TRBJ2-1): NAGVMQNPRHLVRRRGQEARLRCSPMKGHSHVYWYRQLPEEGLKFMVYLQKENIIDESGMPKERFSAEFPKEGPSILRIQQVVRGDSAAYFCASSPNTGGTYNEQFFGPGTRLTVL.

This chain uses TRBV5-1 with TRBJ1-4, with D unclear. This CDR3 region has 14 residues. CDR1 and CDR2 (germline): SGHRS, YFSETQ. V dropped 5 bases and J dropped 1 base, with 9 bases sitting between them. Here the CDR3 reads CASRSPGTNEKLFF. DNA of the CDR3: TGCGCCAGCAGGTCGCCGGGAACTAATGAAAAACTGTTTTTT.

This clone was seen only once. The rearrangement joins TRBV7-3 to TRBJ2-1, with a possible D match to TRBD1 (6 bases). The CDR3 has 15 amino acids. Germline V gene data show CDR1 as SGHTA and CDR2 as FQGTGA. The V and J ends lost 1 base and 7 bases respectively, with 14 bases between them. CDR3 coding DNA: TGTGCCAGCAGCTTAATGGCAGGGGTGATTAATGAGCAGTTCTTC. Its protein is CASSLMAGVINEQFF. Supplemented by reference TRBV7-3 and TRBJ2-1, the full variable domain reads GAGVSQTPSNKVTEKGKYVELRCDPISGHTALYWYRQSLGQGPEFLIYFQGTGAADDSGLPNDRFFAVRPEGSVSTLKIQRTERGDSAVYLCASSLMAGVINEQFFGPGTRLTVL.

The genes are TRBV27 and TRBJ2-3, with D hard to call. V dropped 1 base and J dropped 1 base, with 3 bases sitting between them. The CDR3 has 13 amino acids. Germline V lookup: CDR1 MNHEY, CDR2 SMNVEV (reference sequence). CDR3 amino acids: CASSLYRTDTQYF. CDR3 bases: TGTGCCAGCAGTTTATACCGCACAGATACGCAGTATTTT.

DNA of the CDR3: TGTGCCAGCAGTGAAGCTATTCGAGGCGGGTACACCGGGGAGCTGTTTTTT. This translates into CASSEAIRGGYTGELFF. This chain links TRBV6-1 with TRBJ2-2; weak D call: TRBD2 (5 bases). V gave up 0 bases and J gave up 3 bases, with 14 bases separating them. Germline V gene lookup returns CDR1 MNHNS and CDR2 SASEGT. The CDR3 is made up of 17 amino acids.

This sequence joins TRBV30 and TRBJ1-6; 10 bases agree with TRBD1. The V and J ends lost 8 bases and 9 bases, in that order; junction bases with no gene match: 13. The CDR3 runs to 15 residues. Germline values: CDR1 GTSNPN, CDR2 SVGIG (reference sequence). CDR3 sequence: CAVGTGATRGSPLHF. DNA for the CDR3: TGTGCCGTGGGGACAGGGGCCACAAGGGGTTCACCCCTCCACTTT.

The chain employs TRBV5-1 and TRBJ1-1; no reliable D call. The CDR3 runs 15 residues. From germline, CDR1 is SGHRS and CDR2 YFSETQ. Trimming left V 4 bases short and J 1 base short, with 14 bases between. CDR3 DNA: TGCGCCAGCAGCGTTGGAGCCCTCAGGAACACTGAAGCTTTCTTT. It yields the protein CASSVGALRNTEAFF.

This chain connects TRBV5-4 to TRBJ2-6; D is unclear. The ends were cut back, 2 bases at V and 4 bases at J, with 4 bases in the middle. CDR3 length equals 13 residues. Per the germline V gene, CDR1 is SGHNT and CDR2 is YYREEE (reference sequence). The CDR3 reads CASSFWGANVLTF. CDR3 bases: TGTGCCAGCAGCTTTTGGGGGGCCAACGTCCTGACTTTC. The full variable domain, rest sourced from reference TRBV5-4 and TRBJ2-6, is ETGVTQSPTHLIKTRGQQVTLRCSSQSGHNTVSWYQQALGQGPQFIFQYYREEENGRGNFPPRFSGLQFPNYSSELNVNALELDDSALYLCASSFWGANVLTFGAGSRLTVL.

The gene calls are TRBV3-1 (or the pseudogene TRBV3-2) and TRBJ2-7; D might be TRBD2 (5 bases). Germline V lookup: CDR1 LGHDT, CDR2 YNNKEL (reference sequence). Between the trimmed V and J ends, which lost 4 bases and 3 bases, there was a span of 10 bases. The CDR3 contains 13 residues. For the CDR3, the DNA is TGTGCCAGCAGCCCCCGAGGGCTCTACGAGCAGTACTTC. Encoded protein: CASSPRGLYEQYF.

The chain joins TRBV19 to TRBJ1-4, with D unresolved. The CDR3 runs to 15 residues. The V end was cut by 4 bases, the J end by 5 bases, with 14 bases between. Per germline, CDR1 LNHDA and CDR2 SQIVND (reference sequence). This CDR3 is CASSTGPGRNEKLFF. CDR3 bases: TGTGCCAGTAGTACCGGGCCGGGGAGGAATGAAAAACTGTTTTTT.

The rearrangement links TRBV5-1 to TRBJ2-1; TRBD2 aligns across 7 bases. With V trimmed by 7 bases and J by 13 bases, 11 bases remained unmatched. The germline gives CDR1 SGHRS, CDR2 YFSETQ. There are 12 residues in the CDR3. CDR3 region: CASHGTSSGQFF. CDR3 in DNA: TGCGCCAGCCATGGGACCTCTAGCGGACAGTTCTTC.

This clone was detected only a few times. The chain couples TRBV6-6 to TRBJ1-6; perhaps TRBD1 as D (5 bases). The V and J ends lost 6 bases and 7 bases respectively, with 16 bases between them. The germline CDR1 and CDR2 sequences are MNHNY and SVGAGI (reference sequence). This CDR3 has 15 residues. The CDR3 bases are TGTGCCAGCAGCCTTCCGGGGGATGGGAATTCACCCCTCCACTTT. As protein: CASSLPGDGNSPLHF.

The V gene is TRBV5-6, the J gene TRBJ1-2; 10 bases align to TRBD1. The J segment lost 8 bases and the V segment lost 1 base, leaving 8 bases of the junction unmatched. The CDR3 loop spans 15 amino acids. CDR1 is SGHDT and CDR2 is YYEEEE in the germline V gene. The CDR3 bases are TGTGCCAGCAGCTTGAGGGGACAGGGGCGTAAAGGCTACACCTTC. This encodes CASSLRGQGRKGYTF.

The chain links TRBV6-5 to TRBJ1-5; the D gene is possibly TRBD1 (5 bases). V lost 4 bases to trimming and J lost 5 bases, with 9 bases between them. CDR3 length equals 13 residues. Germline V gene sequence: CDR1 MNHEY, CDR2 SVGAGI. CDR3 nucleotide sequence: TGTGCCAGCAGTTTACAGGACTATCAGCCCCAGCATTTT. Protein: CASSLQDYQPQHF.

The genes are TRBV12-3 or TRBV12-4 and TRBJ2-3; D possibly corresponds to TRBD2 (5 bases). With 5 bases removed from V and 14 bases from J, the gap between germline ends came to 17 bases. The CDR3 length is 12 residues. Here the CDR3 reads CASSLTRRRSYF. The CDR3 nucleotides are TGTGCCAGCAGTCTTACTAGAAGGCGTTCGTATTTT.

The V gene is TRBV9, the J gene TRBJ1-1; 9 bases fit TRBD1. The germline gives CDR1 SGDLS, CDR2 YYNGEE. The CDR3 covers 15 residues. V was pared by 4 bases and J by 2 bases, with 6 bases of the junction left unmatched. The CDR3 DNA reads as TGTGCCAGCAGCCCGTGGGACAGGGCCAACACTGAAGCTTTCTTT. Its protein is CASSPWDRANTEAFF. The complete variable domain, with remaining parts taken from reference TRBV9 and TRBJ1-1, reads DSGVTQTPKHLITATGQRVTLRCSPRSGDLSVYWYQQSLDQGLQFLIQYYNGEERAKGNILERFSAQQFPDLHSELNLSSLELGDSALYFCASSPWDRANTEAFFGQGTRLTVV.

The chain has TRBV7-2 and TRBJ2-5; the D gene is possibly TRBD2 (6 bases). The germline V gene encodes CDR1 SGHTA and CDR2 FQGNSA. Deletions cut 5 bases from V and 7 bases from J, with 23 bases between. This CDR3 contains 16 residues. The CDR3 is CASSPRRDSIPGTQYF. CDR3 sequence (DNA): TGTGCCAGCAGCCCGAGACGGGACTCAATTCCGGGGACCCAGTACTTC.

This chain uses TRBV5-1 with TRBJ2-1; either TRBD1 or TRBD2 may supply D (5 bases each). The CDR3 contains 19 residues. The germline CDR1 and CDR2 sequences are SGHRS and YFSETQ. Trimming cost V 2 bases and J 8 bases, with 29 bases left between them. CDR3 nucleotide sequence: TGCGCCAGCAGCTTTCGGAGTAGGACACCGGGAACTAGAGGCGATGAGCAGTTCTTC. It is translated as CASSFRSRTPGTRGDEQFF.